The 22 T cell receptor beta chains in this list originate from one sample, sequenced in a study of T cell responses to AZD1222 COVID-19 vaccine. Assay used: immunoSEQ multiplex PCR; TCRdb lists only in-frame clones, some missing. The sample records 150,000 to 200,000 clones, about 91% being singletons. The sample here was peripheral blood, taken on day 0 of AZD1222 vaccination. These receptors all stem from an adult in good health.

The rearrangement joins TRBV9 to TRBJ2-3, with a tentative D call TRBD1 (6 bases). V lost 4 bases to trimming and J lost 5 bases, with 17 bases between them. The CDR3 is 15 residues long. Germline V CDR1 and CDR2: SGDLS, YYNGEE. CDR3 region: CASSLRQEGRDTQYF. The DNA of the CDR3 is TGTGCCAGCAGCTTACGACAGGAAGGGAGAGATACGCAGTATTTT.

V and J are TRBV11-2 and TRBJ2-7; D might be TRBD1 or TRBD2, each matching 6 bases. The germline CDR1 and CDR2 sequences are SGHAT and FQNNGV. The CDR3 is 16 residues long. The V end was cut by 0 bases, the J end by 1 base, with 13 bases between. The CDR3 protein is CASSLDSRGPSYEQYF. The CDR3 nucleotides are TGTGCCAGCAGCTTAGATTCCCGGGGGCCGTCCTACGAGCAGTACTTC.

J is TRBJ2-3 and V is TRBV6-5, with 9 positions matching TRBD1. CDR1 and CDR2 (germline): MNHEY, SVGAGI. The CDR3 loop spans 14 amino acids. The junction had 7 bases not matched to a gene; V was cut back by 10 bases and J by 2 bases. CDR3 region: CATGDRVPTDTQYF. The CDR3 DNA sequence: TGTGCCACCGGGGACAGGGTTCCCACAGATACGCAGTATTTT.

The chain couples TRBV18 to TRBJ2-7, with 7 positions matching TRBD1. The CDR3 spans 13 residues. V lost 1 base to trimming and J lost 6 bases; unmatched junction nucleotides: 3. The V gene's germline CDR1 is KGHSH and CDR2 LQKENI. In nucleotides, the CDR3 is TGTGCCAGCTCACCACAACAGGGGTCCGAGCAGTACTTC. Translation gives CASSPQQGSEQYF.

This chain links TRBV5-1 with TRBJ2-5; 10 nucleotides line up with TRBD2. The CDR3 contains 16 residues. Germline V gene sequence: CDR1 SGHRS, CDR2 YFSETQ. The ends lost 4 bases at V and 2 bases at J; junction bases unmatched: 8. In nucleotides, the CDR3 is TGCGCCAGCAGCCCAGCTAGCGGGAGTTTTCAAGAGACCCAGTACTTC. This codes for CASSPASGSFQETQYF. Based on the CDR3 plus reference TRBV5-1 and TRBJ2-5, the full variable domain is KAGVTQTPRYLIKTRGQQVTLSCSPISGHRSVSWYQQTPGQGLQFLFEYFSETQRNKGNFPGRFSGRQFSNSRSEMNVSTLELGDSALYLCASSPASGSFQETQYFGPGTRLLVL.

V is TRBV7-9 and J is TRBJ1-1, with TRBD1 identical over 7 bases. In germline, CDR1 is SEHNR, CDR2 FQNEAQ (reference sequence). V dropped 10 bases and J dropped 0; count of bases not matched to a gene: 5. The CDR3 is made up of 13 amino acids. CDR3 sequence (DNA): TGTGCCACAAGGGGACAGCTGAACACTGAAGCTTTCTTT. It encodes CATRGQLNTEAFF.

The chain uses TRBV6-5 and TRBJ1-2, with D unresolved. CDR3 size: 14 residues. V was trimmed by 7 bases and J by 3 bases, leaving 15 bases between them. CDR1 and CDR2 from the germline V gene are MNHEY and SVGAGI. The CDR3 region is CASTRNPTDYGYTF. Written as DNA, the CDR3 is TGTGCCAGCACGAGAAACCCCACGGACTATGGCTACACCTTC.

This clone was observed once. The rearrangement uses TRBV11-1 and TRBJ1-1; TRBD1 might be the D (5 bases). The CDR3 extends over 13 amino acids. Germline CDR1 and CDR2: SGHAT and FQDESV (reference sequence). The ends were cut back, 4 bases at V and 4 bases at J, with 10 bases in the middle. The CDR3 DNA reads as TGTGCCAGCAGCTCGGGGACTGCCACTGAAGCTTTCTTT. It specifies CASSSGTATEAFF.

J is TRBJ1-1 and V is TRBV19; 7 bases fit TRBD1. Germline V lookup: CDR1 LNHDA, CDR2 SQIVND (reference sequence). After removal of 2 bases from V and 0 bases from J, the junction contained 3 bases not matched to a gene. There are 15 residues in the CDR3. The CDR3 loop reads CASSIQGGLNTEAFF. The CDR3 nucleotides read TGTGCCAGTAGTATACAGGGGGGGCTGAACACTGAAGCTTTCTTT. Using reference TRBV19 and TRBJ1-1 for the parts outside the CDR3, the full variable domain is DGGITQSPKYLFRKEGQNVTLSCEQNLNHDAMYWYRQDPGQGLRLIYYSQIVNDFQKGDIAEGYSVSREKKESFPLTVTSAQKNPTAFYLCASSIQGGLNTEAFFGQGTRLTVV.

This chain connects TRBV15 to TRBJ2-7, with 7 bases that match TRBD1. Losses at the gene ends were 3 bases for V and 0 bases for J; bases not matched to a gene: 5. Germline V gene data show CDR1 as LNHNV and CDR2 as YYDKDF (reference sequence). The CDR3 runs 15 residues. CDR3 coding DNA: TGTGCCACCAGCAGTGGGACAGCCGCCTCCTACGAGCAGTACTTC. Translation: CATSSGTAASYEQYF. Together with reference TRBV15 and TRBJ2-7, the CDR3 gives the full variable domain: DAMVIQNPRYQVTQFGKPVTLSCSQTLNHNVMYWYQQKSSQAPKLLFHYYDKDFNNEADTPDNFQSRRPNTSFCFLDIRSPGLGDTAMYLCATSSGTAASYEQYFGPGTRLTVT.

The rearrangement links TRBV6-1 to TRBJ2-7, with D perhaps TRBD1 or TRBD2 (5 bases each). CDR1 is MNHNS, CDR2 SASEGT, per germline. Trimming took off 1 base at V and 2 bases at J, with 9 bases between the two ends. This CDR3 spans 14 amino acids. The CDR3 loop reads CASSEVTGPYEQYF. CDR3 sequence (DNA): TGTGCCAGCAGTGAAGTTACGGGGCCCTACGAGCAGTACTTC.

The gene calls are TRBV16 and TRBJ1-5; D remains ambiguous. The CDR3 is 14 amino acids. Germline assignment: CDR1 KGHSY and CDR2 FQNENV. V lost 4 bases and J lost 4, with 11 bases in between. This CDR3 is CASSPAVGNQPQHF. In nucleotides, the CDR3 is TGTGCCAGCAGCCCCGCGGTGGGGAATCAGCCCCAGCATTTT.

CDR3 coding DNA: TGCGCCAGCAGACCCGGACAGGTTAATGAAAAACTGTTTTTT. It yields the protein CASRPGQVNEKLFF. The V call is TRBV5-1, the J call TRBJ1-4; TRBD1 matches 7 bases. Germline V CDR1 and CDR2: SGHRS, YFSETQ. Trimming took 5 bases from V and 4 from J; bases not matched to a gene: 5. The CDR3 spans 14 residues.

V gene TRBV27 combines with J gene TRBJ1-2; possibly TRBD1 for D (6 bases). Germline CDR1 and CDR2: MNHEY and SMNVEV (reference sequence). There are 16 residues in the CDR3. V shed 3 bases and J shed 8 bases, with 22 bases lying between them. In DNA, the CDR3 is TGTGCCAGCAGTTTGGAGGGGGGGAGTGGTAGTCGCGGCTACACCTTC. Translating it yields CASSLEGGSGSRGYTF.

The genes are TRBV7-3 and TRBJ2-1; D ambiguous. This CDR3 spans 13 amino acids. In germline, CDR1 is SGHTA, CDR2 FQGTGA. V was cut by 4 bases and J by 8 bases, with 12 bases left in between. Here the CDR3 DNA reads TGTGCCAGCAGCTCCTTCGGCGGCGATGAGCAGTTCTTC. The encoded protein is CASSSFGGDEQFF.

V usage is TRBV2 and J usage is TRBJ2-7, with D possibly TRBD2 on 6 matching bases. Trimming shortened V by 4 bases and J by 9 bases, and 28 bases separated the two germline ends. CDR3 size: 17 residues. Germline values: CDR1 SNHLY, CDR2 FYNNEI. CDR3 residues: CASSAMGGFLTQRRQYF. The CDR3 DNA reads TGTGCCAGCAGTGCGATGGGGGGATTCCTGACGCAACGCCGGCAGTACTTC.

V and J are TRBV29-1 and TRBJ1-1, with a tentative D call TRBD1 (6 bases). The CDR3 contains 11 residues. Germline CDR1 and CDR2: SQVTM and ANQGSEA. The DNA for the CDR3 is TGCGGGGGGGCGTTCAACACTGAAGCTTTCTTT. It translates to CGGAFNTEAFF.

The chain uses TRBV6-5 and TRBJ2-7, with D tentatively TRBD1 (5 bases). CDR1 and CDR2 (germline): MNHEY, SVGAGI. This CDR3 is 15 amino acids long. V dropped 0 bases and J dropped 0 bases, with 9 bases sitting between them. Here the CDR3 reads CASSYSLRVSYEQYF. CDR3 in DNA: TGTGCCAGCAGTTACTCGCTCAGGGTCTCCTACGAGCAGTACTTC.

The rearrangement joins TRBV6-5 to TRBJ1-2, with D possibly matching TRBD1 (6 bases). This CDR3 has 15 amino acids. Per the germline V gene, CDR1 is MNHEY and CDR2 is SVGAGI. V gave up 4 bases and J gave up 5 bases, with 17 bases separating them. CDR3 residues: CASSSYSAGAYGYTF. The CDR3 DNA is TGTGCCAGCAGTTCCTACTCGGCAGGGGCGTATGGCTACACCTTC.

The gene calls are TRBV7-2 and TRBJ1-2; 9 positions agree with TRBD1. V shed 4 bases, J shed 3 bases, and the junction held 9 bases outside the gene matches. Germline V gene data show CDR1 as SGHTA and CDR2 as FQGNSA. The CDR3 consists of 16 residues. The CDR3 DNA reads as TGTGCCAGCAGCTCGGGATGGGACAGGGCGTACTATGGCTACACCTTC. Its translation is CASSSGWDRAYYGYTF.

The chain carries TRBV9 and TRBJ1-1; 9 bases are shared with TRBD1. Per germline, CDR1 SGDLS and CDR2 YYNGEE. J lost 5 bases, V lost 4 bases, and 9 bases had no gene match. There are 15 residues in the CDR3. The CDR3 DNA is TGTGCCAGCAGCTCCAGACAGGGGGGAAGGACTGAAGCTTTCTTT. It translates to CASSSRQGGRTEAFF.

The chain combines TRBV18 with TRBJ1-3; weak D call: TRBD1 (5 bases). The CDR3 totals 14 residues. V lost 2 bases and J lost 3, with 8 bases in between. In germline, CDR1 is KGHSH, CDR2 LQKENI. CDR3 nucleotide sequence: TGTGCCAGCTCACCAGGGACCGATGGAAACACCATATATTTT. Translated, it gives CASSPGTDGNTIYF.